Shown below are 25 T cell receptor beta chains from a single sample sequenced in a study of beta chain features in type 1 diabetes. Expressed TCRB transcripts got sequenced, as all isolated RNA was reverse transcribed. Sequencing used immunoSEQ multiplex PCR; TCRdb keeps in-frame clones, though not all of them. The data contain almost 250,000 clones, roughly 14% of them singletons. Sequencing input: naive CD4+ T cells from blood. The receptors come from a woman in her 40s in good health.

This clone was detected only a few times. The chain carries TRBV11-3 and TRBJ2-5, with D unresolved. Germline CDR1 is SGHNT and CDR2 is YENEEA. Trimming pared 1 base from V and 5 bases from J, leaving 11 bases between. This CDR3 spans 14 amino acids. Written as DNA, the CDR3 is TGTGCCAGCAGCTTAGGACGAGCCGGGGAGACCCAGTACTTC. This sequence encodes CASSLGRAGETQYF.

The V gene is TRBV10-3, the J gene TRBJ1-2; TRBD1 is a possible D gene (6 bases). Trimming left V 4 bases short and J 7 bases short, with 16 bases between. Germline CDR1 reads ENHRY; CDR2 reads SYGVKD. The CDR3 consists of 14 residues. CDR3 sequence reads: CAISGVGTRIGYTF. The CDR3 DNA reads as TGTGCCATCAGTGGCGTGGGGACACGGATTGGCTACACCTTC.

The rearrangement joins TRBV19 to TRBJ2-1, with TRBD1 identical over 7 bases. This CDR3 spans 16 amino acids. Germline CDR1 LNHDA, CDR2 SQIVND (reference sequence). With 2 bases clipped from V and 3 bases from J, the junction kept 7 bases outside the gene matches. Here the CDR3 reads CASSISQQGNYNEQFF. CDR3 coding DNA: TGTGCCAGTAGTATATCCCAACAGGGGAACTACAATGAGCAGTTCTTC.

This clone was seen a handful of times. The J gene is TRBJ1-1, the V gene TRBV5-1; D gene ambiguous. Germline V lookup: CDR1 SGHRS, CDR2 YFSETQ. The CDR3 runs to 14 residues. Trimming shortened V by 8 bases and J by 5 bases, and 19 bases separated the two germline ends. Here the CDR3 DNA reads TGCGCCAGTGAACAGACCCCAGGAGGTACTGAAGCTTTCTTT. Its translation is CASEQTPGGTEAFF.

The chain couples TRBV5-4 to TRBJ2-6; possible D gene TRBD2, 5 bases. Germline-derived CDR1 and CDR2 are SGHNT and YYREEE (reference sequence). The CDR3 covers 16 residues. V was cut by 5 bases and J by 1 base, with 13 bases left in between. The CDR3 bases are TGTGCCAGCAGTTATCGACGGGGATCTGGGGCCAACGTCCTGACTTTC. Translation gives CASSYRRGSGANVLTF.

In this sample, this clone turned up a few times. This CDR3 is also generated by other DNA sequences in the sample. The CDR3 DNA is TGCGCCAGCAGCTTGAGGGGGAGCACCTACGAGCAGTACTTC. Amino acids: CASSLRGSTYEQYF. This sequence joins TRBV5-1 and TRBJ2-7, with D tentatively TRBD1 (6 bases). From germline, CDR1 is SGHRS and CDR2 YFSETQ. There are 14 residues in the CDR3. The V gene lost 1 base and the J gene lost 2 bases, with 10 bases spanning the gap.

The rearrangement links TRBV5-1 to TRBJ2-3; the match to TRBD1 covers 7 bases. The CDR3 contains 14 residues. V shed 5 bases, J shed 2 bases, and the junction held 5 bases outside the gene matches. Germline V gene sequence: CDR1 SGHRS, CDR2 YFSETQ. This chain's CDR3 is CASSADRPTDTQYF. The CDR3 nucleotides read TGCGCCAGCAGTGCGGACAGGCCCACAGATACGCAGTATTTT.

This clone showed up just a few times. The chain joins TRBV5-1 to TRBJ2-7; the D is unclear. The CDR3 contains 14 residues. Trimming took 4 bases from V and 2 from J, leaving 13 bases between them. Germline CDR1 and CDR2: SGHRS and YFSETQ. The CDR3 DNA is TGCGCCAGCAGCCCTGACAAGACCCCCTACGAGCAGTACTTC. Protein sequence: CASSPDKTPYEQYF.

The chain uses TRBV4-1 and TRBJ2-5, with D possibly TRBD1 on 6 matching bases. V dropped 0 bases and J dropped 5 bases, with 22 bases sitting between them. The CDR3 covers 18 residues. CDR1 and CDR2 from the germline V gene are MGHRA and YSYEKL. The CDR3 spells CASSQDVADRLSGETQYF. DNA of the CDR3: TGCGCCAGCAGCCAAGATGTGGCTGACAGGTTGTCTGGGGAGACCCAGTACTTC.

This clone appeared a few times. This sequence joins TRBV2 and TRBJ2-5; the match to TRBD2 covers 9 bases. V gave up 0 bases and J gave up 4 bases; unmatched junction bases: 9. The CDR3 totals 17 residues. The germline V gene has CDR1 SNHLY and CDR2 FYNNEI. CDR3 sequence reads: CASSEAIAGEWAETQYF. CDR3 sequence (DNA): TGTGCCAGCAGTGAAGCCATAGCGGGGGAGTGGGCAGAGACCCAGTACTTC.

The chain carries TRBV2 and TRBJ1-3, with D hard to call. This CDR3 is built from 14 residues. Germline CDR1 and CDR2: SNHLY and FYNNEI. Trimming took off 5 bases at V and 4 bases at J, with 12 bases between the two ends. CDR3 coding DNA: TGTGCCAGCAGTCCTAGCCCCCCGGGAAACACCATATATTTT. This sequence encodes CASSPSPPGNTIYF.

There are a few counts of this clone. V and J are TRBV5-4 and TRBJ1-2, with D possibly matching TRBD1 (5 bases). The CDR3 length is 15 residues. CDR1 and CDR2 from the germline V gene are SGHNT and YYREEE (reference sequence). Between the trimmed V and J ends, which lost 1 base and 4 bases, there was a span of 14 bases. DNA for the CDR3: TGTGCCAGCAGCTTGATAATTCAGGGCACCTATGGCTACACCTTC. Protein product: CASSLIIQGTYGYTF.

This chain connects TRBV7-2 to TRBJ2-7; possibly TRBD1 for D (7 bases). From germline, CDR1 is SGHTA and CDR2 FQGNSA. The CDR3 consists of 13 residues. The germline V and J ends were trimmed by 3 bases and 4 bases, with 10 bases remaining between them. The CDR3 nucleotides read TGTGCCAGCAGCTTGTCAGGGGGGTACGAGCAGTACTTC. It specifies CASSLSGGYEQYF.

The chain has TRBV6-5 and TRBJ2-7, with D tentatively TRBD1 (5 bases). V was trimmed by 4 bases and J by 7 bases, leaving 20 bases between them. Germline-derived CDR1 and CDR2 are MNHEY and SVGAGI. The CDR3 is 15 amino acids. CDR3 region: CASSSLLYQGREQYF. The CDR3 nucleotides read TGTGCCAGCAGTTCTCTATTATACCAGGGTAGGGAGCAGTACTTC.

This sequence joins TRBV5-4 and TRBJ1-3; 7 nucleotides match TRBD1. The CDR3 loop spans 19 amino acids. After removal of 3 bases from V and 0 bases from J, the junction contained 15 bases not matched to a gene. Germline CDR1 and CDR2: SGHNT and YYREEE (reference sequence). The CDR3 DNA reads as TGTGCCAGCAGCTCGGGAACAGGGGCGCTCCCTTACTCTGGAAACACCATATATTTT. Translation gives CASSSGTGALPYSGNTIYF.

Written as DNA, the CDR3 is TGTGCCAGCAGTCCTCGGACAGGGTGGCTCTACGAGCAGTACTTC. This codes for CASSPRTGWLYEQYF. This sequence joins TRBV27 and TRBJ2-7; 8 bases match TRBD1. CDR1 and CDR2 from the germline V gene are MNHEY and SMNVEV (reference sequence). V was clipped by 5 bases and J by 3 bases; unmatched bases: 9. This CDR3 spans 15 amino acids.

This clone was found a few times. The rearrangement links TRBV18 to TRBJ1-5, with D unclear. In germline, CDR1 is KGHSH, CDR2 LQKENI. V lost 0 bases, J lost 6 bases, and 12 bases lay in between. The CDR3 totals 15 residues. CDR3 region: CASSPPDSRAQPQHF. Here the CDR3 DNA reads TGTGCCAGCTCACCACCGGACTCCCGGGCTCAGCCCCAGCATTTT. Looking up the rest from reference TRBV18 and TRBJ1-5 gives the full variable domain: NAGVMQNPRHLVRRRGQEARLRCSPMKGHSHVYWYRQLPEEGLKFMVYLQKENIIDESGMPKERFSAEFPKEGPSILRIQQVVRGDSAAYFCASSPPDSRAQPQHFGDGTRLSIL.

This clone was observed a few times. Other DNA sequences within the sample encode an identical CDR3. This chain links TRBV5-1 with TRBJ2-2, with 11 bases that match TRBD2. CDR1 is SGHRS and CDR2 is YFSETQ in the germline V gene. The V and J ends lost 4 bases and 4 bases, in that order; junction bases with no gene match: 6. The CDR3 is 16 residues long. CDR3 sequence reads: CASSPGTSGPTGELFF. The CDR3 DNA follows: TGCGCCAGCAGCCCCGGGACTAGCGGACCCACCGGGGAGCTGTTTTTT. Full variable domain (rest looked up from reference TRBV5-1 and TRBJ2-2): KAGVTQTPRYLIKTRGQQVTLSCSPISGHRSVSWYQQTPGQGLQFLFEYFSETQRNKGNFPGRFSGRQFSNSRSEMNVSTLELGDSALYLCASSPGTSGPTGELFFGEGSRLTVL.

The V and J genes are TRBV6-5 and TRBJ1-6; 8 bases fit TRBD1. V lost 8 bases, J lost 7 bases, and 4 bases stayed unmatched. The CDR3 totals 13 residues. Germline CDR1 is MNHEY and CDR2 is SVGAGI. The CDR3, as DNA: TGTGCCAGCCGGGCAGGGGGCAATTCACCCCTCCACTTT. Translating it yields CASRAGGNSPLHF.

The chain has TRBV5-1 and TRBJ2-7; possibly TRBD2 for D (7 bases). This CDR3 has 14 amino acids. In germline, CDR1 is SGHRS, CDR2 YFSETQ. Trimming removed 0 bases at V and 6 bases at J, with 13 bases between. CDR3 sequence (DNA): TGCGCCAGCAGCTTGGCAGGGGAGCGGGGCGAGCAGTACTTC. Its protein is CASSLAGERGEQYF. Full variable domain (rest looked up from reference TRBV5-1 and TRBJ2-7): KAGVTQTPRYLIKTRGQQVTLSCSPISGHRSVSWYQQTPGQGLQFLFEYFSETQRNKGNFPGRFSGRQFSNSRSEMNVSTLELGDSALYLCASSLAGERGEQYFGPGTRLTVT.

The chain employs TRBV7-8 and TRBJ2-3, with 13 nucleotides matching TRBD2. Germline trimming cut 6 bases from V and 5 bases from J; bases unmatched to any gene: 8. The CDR3 is 16 residues long. Per the germline V gene, CDR1 is SGHVS and CDR2 is FQNEAQ. CDR3 region: CASRELAGGPGDTQYF. In DNA, the CDR3 is TGTGCCAGCAGAGAACTAGCGGGGGGGCCAGGAGATACGCAGTATTTT.

This clone was detected only a few times. The rearrangement links TRBV18 to TRBJ1-5; D is perhaps TRBD1 (6 bases). With 6 bases removed from V and 3 bases from J, the gap between germline ends came to 12 bases. This CDR3 contains 14 residues. Germline CDR1 KGHSH, CDR2 LQKENI. The CDR3 loop reads CASSPGQHNQPQHF. CDR3 coding DNA: TGTGCCAGCTCGCCGGGACAACACAATCAGCCCCAGCATTTT.

The rearrangement links TRBV15 to TRBJ2-5; 9 nucleotides agree with TRBD2. The germline gives CDR1 LNHNV, CDR2 YYDKDF (reference sequence). V lost 5 bases and J lost 7; bases outside the gene matches: 11. The CDR3 contains 15 residues. The DNA for the CDR3 is TGTGCCACCAGCGTAGATAGCGGGAGCCGGGGGACCCAGTACTTC. Its translation: CATSVDSGSRGTQYF.

The chain couples TRBV10-2 to TRBJ2-5; 11 bases agree with TRBD2. Germline CDR1 reads WSHSY; CDR2 reads SAAADI. This CDR3 is 14 amino acids long. Trimming took 6 bases from V and 4 from J; bases not matched to a gene: 4. Here the CDR3 DNA reads TGCGCCAGCAGGTCTAGCGGGGGGACAGAGACCCAGTACTTC. It is translated as CASRSSGGTETQYF.

This clone was detected only a few times. The V call is TRBV6-6, the J call TRBJ2-5, with 9 positions matching TRBD2. The CDR3 spans 16 residues. CDR1 MNHNY and CDR2 SVGAGI come from the germline V gene (reference sequence). V lost 2 bases and J lost 0; bases outside the gene matches: 4. The CDR3 here is CASSYGSGGYQETQYF. For the CDR3, the DNA is TGTGCCAGCAGTTACGGGAGCGGGGGGTACCAAGAGACCCAGTACTTC.